This T cell receptor beta chain was profiled in a study of blood T cell repertoires in COVID-19. Study at large: The analysed material was cDNA or gDNA that came from T cells, B-cell-depleted T cells, or PBMCs.

In the study's own analysis: Amplification with reference gene primers provided the estimates of nucleated cell counts. Clones were sequenced by immunoSEQ multiplex PCR, and TCRdb holds only the in-frame ones, with some missing. V and J calls and clone size are those listed in that table; D and trimming were worked out from the DNA. The table includes tens of thousands of clones, approximately 80% detected once. Specimen: peripheral blood. This receptor was identified in a man between 65 and 85 years old with acute or convalescent COVID-19.

The CDR3 DNA reads as TGTGCCATCCGGACAGATACCTACAATGAGCAGTTCTTC. Protein product: CAIRTDTYNEQFF. The J gene is TRBJ2-1, the V gene TRBV10-3, with D possibly matching TRBD1 (6 bases). CDR1 is ENHRY, CDR2 SYGVKD, per germline. Trimming removed 8 bases at V and 2 bases at J, with 10 bases between. The CDR3 is 13 residues long.